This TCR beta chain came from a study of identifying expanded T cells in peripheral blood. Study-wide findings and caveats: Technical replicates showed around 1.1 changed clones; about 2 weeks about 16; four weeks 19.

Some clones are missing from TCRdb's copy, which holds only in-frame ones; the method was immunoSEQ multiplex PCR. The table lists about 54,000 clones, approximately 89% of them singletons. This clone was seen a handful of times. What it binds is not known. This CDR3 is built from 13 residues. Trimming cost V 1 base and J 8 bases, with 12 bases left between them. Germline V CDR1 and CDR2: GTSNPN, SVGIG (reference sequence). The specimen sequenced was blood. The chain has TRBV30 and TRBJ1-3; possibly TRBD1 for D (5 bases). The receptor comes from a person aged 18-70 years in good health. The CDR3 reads CAWSGNRRDTIYF. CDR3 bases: TGTGCCTGGAGTGGCAACAGGAGGGACACCATATATTTT.